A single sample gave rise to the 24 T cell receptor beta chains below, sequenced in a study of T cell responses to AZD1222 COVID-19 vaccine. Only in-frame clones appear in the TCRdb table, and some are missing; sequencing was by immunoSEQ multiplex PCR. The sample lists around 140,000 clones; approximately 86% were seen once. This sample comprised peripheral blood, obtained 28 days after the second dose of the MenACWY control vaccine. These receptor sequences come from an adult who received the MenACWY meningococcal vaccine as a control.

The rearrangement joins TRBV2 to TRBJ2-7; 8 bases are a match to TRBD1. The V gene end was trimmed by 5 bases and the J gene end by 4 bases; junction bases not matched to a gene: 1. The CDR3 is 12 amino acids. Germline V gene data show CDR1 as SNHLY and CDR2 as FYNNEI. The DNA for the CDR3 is TGTGCCAGCAGTCGACAGGGGTACGAGCAGTACTTC. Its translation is CASSRQGYEQYF.

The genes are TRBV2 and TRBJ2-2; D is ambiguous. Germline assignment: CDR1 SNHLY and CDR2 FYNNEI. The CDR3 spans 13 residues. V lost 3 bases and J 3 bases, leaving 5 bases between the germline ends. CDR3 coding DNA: TGTGCCAGCAGTGAGACCGACACCGGGGAGCTGTTTTTT. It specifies CASSETDTGELFF.

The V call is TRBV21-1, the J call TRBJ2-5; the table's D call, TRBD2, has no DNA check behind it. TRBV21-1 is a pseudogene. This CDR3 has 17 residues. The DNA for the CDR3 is TGTGCCAGCAGCAGGGGGGTTGGGACCGCCCGGCAAGAGACCCAGTACTTC. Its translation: CASSRGVGTARQETQYF.

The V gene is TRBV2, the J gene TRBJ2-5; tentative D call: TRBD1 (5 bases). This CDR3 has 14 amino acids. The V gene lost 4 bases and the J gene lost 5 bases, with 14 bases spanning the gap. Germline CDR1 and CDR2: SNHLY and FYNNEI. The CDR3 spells CASSVSGQGETQYF. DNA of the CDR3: TGTGCCAGCAGTGTAAGTGGCCAGGGTGAGACCCAGTACTTC.

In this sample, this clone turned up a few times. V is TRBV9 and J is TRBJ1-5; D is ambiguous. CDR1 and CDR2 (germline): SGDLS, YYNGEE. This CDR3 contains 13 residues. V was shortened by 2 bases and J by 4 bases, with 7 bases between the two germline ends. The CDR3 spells CASSVMINQPQHF. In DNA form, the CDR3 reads TGTGCCAGCAGCGTTATGATAAATCAGCCCCAGCATTTT.

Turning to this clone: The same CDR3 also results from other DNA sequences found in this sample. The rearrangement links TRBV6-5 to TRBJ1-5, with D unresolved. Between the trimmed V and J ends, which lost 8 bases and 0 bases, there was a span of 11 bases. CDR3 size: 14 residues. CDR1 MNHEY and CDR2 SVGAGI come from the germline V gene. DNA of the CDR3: TGTGCCAGCTCGCCACTAGATAGCAATCAGCCCCAGCATTTT. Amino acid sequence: CASSPLDSNQPQHF.

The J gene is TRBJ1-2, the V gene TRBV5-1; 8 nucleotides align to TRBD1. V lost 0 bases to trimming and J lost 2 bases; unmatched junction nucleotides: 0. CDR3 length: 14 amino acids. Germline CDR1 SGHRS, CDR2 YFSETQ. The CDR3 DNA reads TGCGCCAGCAGCTTGGACAGGGGGAACTATGGCTACACCTTC. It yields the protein CASSLDRGNYGYTF.

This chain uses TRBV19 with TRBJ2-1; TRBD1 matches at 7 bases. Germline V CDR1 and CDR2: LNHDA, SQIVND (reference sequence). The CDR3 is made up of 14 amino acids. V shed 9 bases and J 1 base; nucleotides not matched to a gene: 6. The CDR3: CASRDRSSYNEQFF. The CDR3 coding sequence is TGTGCCAGCAGGGACAGAAGTTCCTACAATGAGCAGTTCTTC.

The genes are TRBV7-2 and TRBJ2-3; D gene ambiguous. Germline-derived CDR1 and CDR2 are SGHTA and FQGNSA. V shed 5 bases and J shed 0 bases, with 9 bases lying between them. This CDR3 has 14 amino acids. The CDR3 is CASSLVVSTDTQYF. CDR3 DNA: TGTGCCAGCAGCCTTGTAGTGAGCACAGATACGCAGTATTTT.

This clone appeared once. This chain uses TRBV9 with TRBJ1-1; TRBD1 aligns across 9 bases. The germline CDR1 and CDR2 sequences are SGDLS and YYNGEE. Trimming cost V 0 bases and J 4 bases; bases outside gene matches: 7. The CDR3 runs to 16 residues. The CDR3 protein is CASSVGLQGAGTEAFF. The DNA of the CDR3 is TGTGCCAGCAGCGTAGGCCTACAGGGGGCAGGCACTGAAGCTTTCTTT.

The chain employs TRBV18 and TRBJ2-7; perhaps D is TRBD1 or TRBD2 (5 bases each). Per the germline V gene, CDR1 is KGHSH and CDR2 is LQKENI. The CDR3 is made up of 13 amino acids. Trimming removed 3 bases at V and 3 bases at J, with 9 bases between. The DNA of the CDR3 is TGTGCCAGCTCACCCGGGGCCAACTACGAGCAGTACTTC. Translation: CASSPGANYEQYF.

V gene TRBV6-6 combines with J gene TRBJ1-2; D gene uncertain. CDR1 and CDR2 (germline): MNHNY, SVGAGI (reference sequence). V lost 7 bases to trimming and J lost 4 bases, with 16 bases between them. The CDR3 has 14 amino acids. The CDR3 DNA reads TGTGCCAGCACCCCTCGATCCCAGGTCTATGGCTACACCTTC. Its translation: CASTPRSQVYGYTF.

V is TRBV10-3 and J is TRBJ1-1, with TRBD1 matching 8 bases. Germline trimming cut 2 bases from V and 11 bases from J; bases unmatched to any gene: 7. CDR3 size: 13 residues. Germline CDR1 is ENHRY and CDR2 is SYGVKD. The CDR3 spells CAISENRGLEAFF. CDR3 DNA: TGTGCCATCAGTGAGAACAGGGGGTTGGAGGCTTTCTTT.

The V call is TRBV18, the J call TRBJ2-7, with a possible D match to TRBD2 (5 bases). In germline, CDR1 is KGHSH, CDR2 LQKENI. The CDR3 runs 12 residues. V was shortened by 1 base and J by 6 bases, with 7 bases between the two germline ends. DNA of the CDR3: TGTGCCAGCTCACCACGGGGAGCCGAGCAGTACTTC. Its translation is CASSPRGAEQYF.

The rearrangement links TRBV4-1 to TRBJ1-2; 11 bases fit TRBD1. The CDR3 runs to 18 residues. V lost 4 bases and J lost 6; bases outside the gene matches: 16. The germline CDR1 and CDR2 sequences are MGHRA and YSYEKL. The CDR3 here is CASSPGDRGIETSNGYTF. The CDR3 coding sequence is TGCGCCAGCAGCCCGGGGGACAGGGGGATTGAAACCTCCAATGGCTACACCTTC.

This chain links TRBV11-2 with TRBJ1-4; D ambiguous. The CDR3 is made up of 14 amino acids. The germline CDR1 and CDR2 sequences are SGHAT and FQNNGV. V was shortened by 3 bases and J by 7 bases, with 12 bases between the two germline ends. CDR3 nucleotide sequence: TGTGCCAGCAGCTTGAACGATCCCACTGAAAAACTGTTTTTT. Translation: CASSLNDPTEKLFF.

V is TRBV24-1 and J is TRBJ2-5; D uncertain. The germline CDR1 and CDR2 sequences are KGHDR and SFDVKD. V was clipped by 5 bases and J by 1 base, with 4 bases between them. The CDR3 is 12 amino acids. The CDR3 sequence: CATSVAQETQYF. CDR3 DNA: TGTGCCACCAGTGTAGCCCAAGAGACCCAGTACTTC.

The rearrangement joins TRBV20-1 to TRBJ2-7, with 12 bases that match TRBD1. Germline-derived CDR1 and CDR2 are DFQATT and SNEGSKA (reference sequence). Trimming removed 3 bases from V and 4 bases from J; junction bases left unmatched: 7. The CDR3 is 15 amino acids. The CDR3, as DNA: TGCAGTGCTAGTTATCAGGGACAGGGGGCGTACGAGCAGTACTTC. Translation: CSASYQGQGAYEQYF.

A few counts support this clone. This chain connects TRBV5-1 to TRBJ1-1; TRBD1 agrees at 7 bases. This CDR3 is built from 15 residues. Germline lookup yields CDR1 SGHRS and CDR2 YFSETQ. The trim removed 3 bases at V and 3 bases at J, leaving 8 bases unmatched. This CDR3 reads CASSSLTGRDTEAFF. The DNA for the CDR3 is TGCGCCAGCAGCTCCCTGACAGGGAGGGACACTGAAGCTTTCTTT.

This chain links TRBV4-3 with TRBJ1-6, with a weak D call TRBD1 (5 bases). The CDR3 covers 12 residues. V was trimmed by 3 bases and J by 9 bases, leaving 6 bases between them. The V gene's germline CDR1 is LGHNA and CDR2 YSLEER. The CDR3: CASSHRASPLHF. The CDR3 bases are TGCGCCAGCAGCCACAGGGCTTCACCCCTCCACTTT.

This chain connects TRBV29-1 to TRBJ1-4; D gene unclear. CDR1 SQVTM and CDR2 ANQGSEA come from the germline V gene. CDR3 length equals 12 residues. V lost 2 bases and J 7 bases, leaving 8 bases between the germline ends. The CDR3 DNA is TGCAGCGTTGAAATTCCGGGTGAAAAACTGTTTTTT. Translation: CSVEIPGEKLFF.

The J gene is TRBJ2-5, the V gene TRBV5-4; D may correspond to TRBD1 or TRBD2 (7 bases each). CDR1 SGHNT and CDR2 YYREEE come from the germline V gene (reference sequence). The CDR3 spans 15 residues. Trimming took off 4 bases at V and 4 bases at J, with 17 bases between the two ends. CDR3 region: CASSQGGGRGETQYF. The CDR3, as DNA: TGTGCCAGCAGCCAGGGGGGGGGCAGGGGAGAGACCCAGTACTTC. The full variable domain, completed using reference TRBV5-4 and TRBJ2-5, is ETGVTQSPTHLIKTRGQQVTLRCSSQSGHNTVSWYQQALGQGPQFIFQYYREEENGRGNFPPRFSGLQFPNYSSELNVNALELDDSALYLCASSQGGGRGETQYFGPGTRLLVL.

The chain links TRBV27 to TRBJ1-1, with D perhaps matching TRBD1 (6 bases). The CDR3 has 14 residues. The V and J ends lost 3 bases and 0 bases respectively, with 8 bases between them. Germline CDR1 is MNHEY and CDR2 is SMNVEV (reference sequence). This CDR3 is CASSFKGVNTEAFF. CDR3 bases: TGTGCCAGCAGTTTTAAGGGGGTGAACACTGAAGCTTTCTTT.

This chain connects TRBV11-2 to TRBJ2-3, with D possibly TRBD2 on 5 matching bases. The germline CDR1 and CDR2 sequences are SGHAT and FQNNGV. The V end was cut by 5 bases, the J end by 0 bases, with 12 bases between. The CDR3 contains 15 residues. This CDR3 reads CASSLSGRSTDTQYF. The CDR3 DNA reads TGTGCCAGCAGCCTCAGCGGACGGAGCACAGATACGCAGTATTTT.